This T cell receptor (beta chain) was obtained from a study of shared clonotypes between healthy human individuals. At the level of the study: CD4 naive and memory got three plates each, CD8 naive two, CD8 memory one. Regarding the study as a whole: A generally larger estimated richness was seen in naive subsets than in memory subsets.

Germline V gene lookup returns CDR1 SGHRS and CDR2 YFSETQ. Trimming cost V 4 bases and J 1 base; bases outside gene matches: 2. CDR3 length equals 14 residues. As concerns this clone: Its specificity is not known.

Here immunoSEQ multiplex PCR was the method, and the copy in TCRdb shows in-frame clones only, minus some. The sample yields around 2.1 million clones, about 94% seen once. The J gene is TRBJ2-3, the V gene TRBV5-1; 8 bases are a match to TRBD2. Sequencing input: naive CD4+ T cells sorted from blood. Subset here: CD45RA+ positively selected. This sequence was found in a man aged 18 to 30 in good health. The CDR3 here is CASSHSGGTDTQYF. CDR3 coding DNA: TGCGCCAGCAGCCATAGCGGGGGCACAGATACGCAGTATTTT.